Following are 30 T cell receptor beta chains from one sample sequenced in a study of chemoradiotherapy in HPV16-positive cancers. Profiled with immunoSEQ multiplex PCR; TCRdb holds only in-frame clones, not every one. Of about 10,000 clones in the sample, roughly 86% were seen once. The sequences come from blood, collected from a patient who underwent chemoradiotherapy. These receptors were taken from a human donor with HPV-associated anogenital cancer.

V is TRBV20-1 and J is TRBJ2-1; TRBD2 matches at 9 bases. The CDR3 covers 11 residues. CDR1 and CDR2 from the germline V gene are DFQATT and SNEGSKA (reference sequence). V was clipped by 6 bases and J by 15 bases; unmatched bases: 9. CDR3 in amino acids: CSATLGTSRFF. The CDR3 region has the DNA TGCAGTGCAACACTCGGGACTAGCAGGTTCTTC.

This clone was counted a few times. The rearrangement links TRBV29-1 to TRBJ2-1, with TRBD2 as a possible D gene (6 bases). Germline V CDR1 and CDR2: SQVTM, ANQGSEA. This CDR3 is 14 amino acids long. V shed 4 bases and J shed 9 bases, with 19 bases lying between them. For the CDR3, the DNA is TGCAGCGTTGCTGGGGGACTCGAGCGCGGTGAGCAGTTCTTC. It specifies CSVAGGLERGEQFF.

V gene TRBV5-5 combines with J gene TRBJ2-3; the D call may be TRBD1 or TRBD2 (5 bases each). Trimming removed 2 bases at V and 2 bases at J, with 12 bases between. Germline CDR1 is SGHKS and CDR2 is YYEKEE (reference sequence). CDR3 length: 15 amino acids. The DNA of the CDR3 is TGTGCCAGCAGCTTTGGGGGTCTTTTCACAGATACGCAGTATTTT. Amino acids: CASSFGGLFTDTQYF.

This chain uses TRBV7-3 with TRBJ1-2; D may be TRBD1 (5 bases). The CDR3 is made up of 13 amino acids. The ends were cut back, 3 bases at V and 8 bases at J, with 13 bases in the middle. Germline V gene sequence: CDR1 SGHTA, CDR2 FQGTGA. The CDR3 region has the DNA TGTGCCAGCAGCTTGAACGGGAGACAGGGCTACACCTTC. This translates into CASSLNGRQGYTF.

The chain carries TRBV7-3 and TRBJ1-2; no reliable D call. The CDR3 length is 13 residues. Germline V CDR1 and CDR2: SGHTA, FQGTGA. Deletions cut 2 bases from V and 5 bases from J, with 9 bases between. CDR3 bases: TGTGCCAGCAGCTTATCCGGGTCTTATGGCTACACCTTC. Translating gives CASSLSGSYGYTF. Filled out from reference TRBV7-3 and TRBJ1-2, the complete variable domain reads GAGVSQTPSNKVTEKGKYVELRCDPISGHTALYWYRQSLGQGPEFLIYFQGTGAADDSGLPNDRFFAVRPEGSVSTLKIQRTERGDSAVYLCASSLSGSYGYTFGSGTRLTVV.

The chain has TRBV5-4 and TRBJ2-7; D might be TRBD1 (6 bases). The CDR3 loop spans 15 amino acids. The V gene's germline CDR1 is SGHNT and CDR2 YYREEE (reference sequence). The V end lost 2 bases, the J end lost 6 bases, and 18 bases lay between the germline ends. In DNA, the CDR3 is TGTGCCAGCAGCTTAGCCGGGACAAGAACAGTCGAGCAGTACTTC. This codes for CASSLAGTRTVEQYF.

This chain connects TRBV5-1 to TRBJ1-2, with D maybe TRBD1 (6 bases). The CDR3 is made up of 13 amino acids. CDR1 is SGHRS and CDR2 is YFSETQ in the germline V gene. V shed 0 bases and J shed 7 bases, with 10 bases lying between them. This chain's CDR3 is CASSLEGGLGYTF. In nucleotides, the CDR3 is TGCGCCAGCAGCTTGGAAGGGGGGCTTGGCTACACCTTC. Looking up the rest from reference TRBV5-1 and TRBJ1-2 gives the full variable domain: KAGVTQTPRYLIKTRGQQVTLSCSPISGHRSVSWYQQTPGQGLQFLFEYFSETQRNKGNFPGRFSGRQFSNSRSEMNVSTLELGDSALYLCASSLEGGLGYTFGSGTRLTVV.

The J gene is TRBJ1-2, the V gene TRBV7-2; D is unclear. The CDR3 has 12 residues. The germline V gene encodes CDR1 SGHTA and CDR2 FQGNSA. The V gene lost 5 bases and the J gene lost 9 bases, with 13 bases spanning the gap. The CDR3 DNA sequence: TGTGCCAGCAGCACGGTTTCCTGGAGCTACACCTTC. Residues: CASSTVSWSYTF.

V and J are TRBV6-1 and TRBJ1-1; D gene ambiguous. Germline lookup yields CDR1 MNHNS and CDR2 SASEGT. The CDR3 has 15 amino acids. V was pared by 7 bases and J by 0 bases, with 15 bases between. The CDR3 region is CASIDGWQMNTEAFF. DNA of the CDR3: TGTGCCAGCATAGACGGGTGGCAAATGAACACTGAAGCTTTCTTT.

The CDR3 is CASSAQIGDTQYF. The CDR3 nucleotides are TGTGCCAGCAGCGCCCAGATAGGAGATACGCAGTATTTT. V usage is TRBV7-6 and J usage is TRBJ2-3; no clear D gene. Trimming cost V 5 bases and J 5 bases, with 11 bases left between them. Germline-derived CDR1 and CDR2 are SGHVS and FNYEAQ. The CDR3 runs to 13 residues.

The chain recombines TRBV5-6 with TRBJ1-1, with 7 bases that match TRBD1. The V and J ends lost 2 bases and 10 bases, in that order; junction bases with no gene match: 14. This CDR3 has 15 amino acids. Germline CDR1 reads SGHDT; CDR2 reads YYEEEE. In DNA, the CDR3 is TGTGCCAGCAGCTTTTCTGGGACAGCTACCTTTACAGCTTTCTTT. Amino acids: CASSFSGTATFTAFF. Supplemented by reference TRBV5-6 and TRBJ1-1, the full variable domain reads DAGVTQSPTHLIKTRGQQVTLRCSPKSGHDTVSWYQQALGQGPQFIFQYYEEEERQRGNFPDRFSGHQFPNYSSELNVNALLLGDSALYLCASSFSGTATFTAFFGQGTRLTVV.

The chain combines TRBV19 with TRBJ2-1; 8 bases line up with TRBD2. CDR1 is LNHDA and CDR2 is SQIVND in the germline V gene (reference sequence). J gave up 5 bases and V 2 bases, and 11 bases lay outside the gene matches. The CDR3 is made up of 17 amino acids. For the CDR3, the DNA is TGTGCCAGTAGTATATTTGGAGGCGGGGGGCCACACAATGAGCAGTTCTTC. Residues: CASSIFGGGGPHNEQFF.

The rearrangement links TRBV5-1 to TRBJ2-7; D uncertain. Trimming took off 1 base at V and 3 bases at J, with 14 bases between the two ends. The CDR3 is 15 amino acids. From germline, CDR1 is SGHRS and CDR2 YFSETQ. The CDR3 reads CASSLYFGSDYEQYF. As DNA, the CDR3 is TGCGCCAGCAGCTTGTATTTTGGAAGTGACTACGAGCAGTACTTC.

This chain joins TRBV18 and TRBJ2-1, with 10 bases aligning to TRBD1. CDR3 length equals 15 residues. Germline CDR1 is KGHSH and CDR2 is LQKENI. Trimming took 5 bases from V and 4 from J; bases not matched to a gene: 5. The CDR3 DNA reads TGTGCCAGCTCATCCGGGACAGGGGATTACAATGAGCAGTTCTTC. Translating gives CASSSGTGDYNEQFF.

The J gene is TRBJ1-3, the V gene TRBV29-1; TRBD1 agrees at 8 bases. Germline trimming cut 3 bases from V and 4 bases from J; bases unmatched to any gene: 2. The germline V gene has CDR1 SQVTM and CDR2 ANQGSEA. CDR3 length: 13 amino acids. The CDR3 loop reads CSVETGDGNTIYF. CDR3 bases: TGCAGCGTTGAGACAGGGGACGGAAACACCATATATTTT.

The chain is built from TRBV23-1 and TRBJ1-1; D possibly corresponds to TRBD1 (6 bases). TRBV23-1 is recorded as an ORF, its role being uncertain. Trimming left V 3 bases short and J 7 bases short, with 12 bases between. This CDR3 contains 13 residues. The CDR3, as DNA: TGCGCCAGCAGTCACACCGACAGGTTTGAAGCTTTCTTT. Protein sequence: CASSHTDRFEAFF.

The chain employs TRBV5-1 and TRBJ1-1, with TRBD1 matching over 9 bases. The CDR3 has 16 amino acids. Germline V gene data show CDR1 as SGHRS and CDR2 as YFSETQ. V lost 3 bases, J lost 5 bases, and 11 bases stayed unmatched. The CDR3 coding sequence is TGCGCCAGCAGCTCCCACCCACAGGGGGCGCAGACTGAAGCTTTCTTT. Translating gives CASSSHPQGAQTEAFF.

The chain employs TRBV25-1 and TRBJ2-3; perhaps TRBD2 as D (5 bases). This CDR3 has 18 residues. Trimming left V 5 bases short and J 0 bases short, with 21 bases between. Germline CDR1 and CDR2: MGHDK and SYGVNS. CDR3 nucleotide sequence: TGTGCCAGCAGTTTTGAGGGTACCCGTATCCCTAGCACAGATACGCAGTATTTT. Protein product: CASSFEGTRIPSTDTQYF.

J is TRBJ2-7 and V is TRBV6-6, with no clear D. V shed 0 bases and J shed 6 bases, with 12 bases lying between them. Looked up from germline, CDR1 is MNHNY and CDR2 is SVGAGI (reference sequence). The CDR3 loop spans 14 amino acids. CDR3: CASSYSTQNVEQYF. The DNA of the CDR3 is TGTGCCAGCAGTTACTCGACACAAAATGTCGAGCAGTACTTC.

This chain uses TRBV9 with TRBJ2-2; TRBD2 is a possible D gene (6 bases). The CDR3 extends over 16 amino acids. The V gene's germline CDR1 is SGDLS and CDR2 YYNGEE. V lost 0 bases and J lost 4, with 13 bases in between. This CDR3 is CASSVGKDGGTGELFF. CDR3 bases: TGTGCCAGCAGCGTAGGGAAAGACGGGGGCACCGGGGAGCTGTTTTTT.

This chain joins TRBV25-1 and TRBJ2-7; 8 bases line up with TRBD1. The CDR3 consists of 15 residues. Germline trimming cut 6 bases from V and 0 bases from J; bases unmatched to any gene: 7. The V gene's germline CDR1 is MGHDK and CDR2 SYGVNS. The CDR3 DNA reads TGTGCCAGCAGCGCTAGACAGGGGATCTCCTACGAGCAGTACTTC. It codes for CASSARQGISYEQYF.

The chain employs TRBV5-5 and TRBJ2-2; TRBD2 matches 11 bases. Germline V gene lookup returns CDR1 SGHKS and CDR2 YYEKEE (reference sequence). The CDR3 has 18 residues. V trimming: 0 bases; J trimming: 0 bases; junction bases outside the gene matches: 4. The CDR3 region is CASSLGLAGGPNTGELFF. CDR3 bases: TGTGCCAGCAGCTTGGGCCTAGCGGGGGGTCCGAACACCGGGGAGCTGTTTTTT. The whole variable domain, filled in from reference TRBV5-5 and TRBJ2-2, reads DAGVTQSPTHLIKTRGQQVTLRCSPISGHKSVSWYQQVLGQGPQFIFQYYEKEERGRGNFPDRFSARQFPNYSSELNVNALLLGDSALYLCASSLGLAGGPNTGELFFGEGSRLTVL.

This clone was found once. J is TRBJ2-4 and V is TRBV5-4, with D possibly matching TRBD2 (7 bases). Looked up from germline, CDR1 is SGHNT and CDR2 is YYREEE (reference sequence). The CDR3 runs 16 residues. V lost 0 bases and J lost 1, with 11 bases in between. In nucleotides, the CDR3 is TGTGCCAGCAGCTTGGAGGGGGGGCGCGCCAAAAACATTCAGTACTTC. Translating it yields CASSLEGGRAKNIQYF.

The gene calls are TRBV10-3 and TRBJ2-1, with TRBD2 matching over 9 bases. V lost 3 bases, J lost 4 bases, and 4 bases stayed unmatched. The germline gives CDR1 ENHRY, CDR2 SYGVKD. The CDR3 is made up of 15 amino acids. CDR3 bases: TGTGCCATCAGTGACAGCGGGGGGAATTACAATGAGCAGTTCTTC. Translated: CAISDSGGNYNEQFF.

The J gene is TRBJ1-4, the V gene TRBV6-5, with a weak D call TRBD1 (5 bases). Germline-derived CDR1 and CDR2 are MNHEY and SVGAGI. The CDR3 has 13 residues. With 6 bases removed from V and 7 bases from J, the gap between germline ends came to 12 bases. In nucleotides, the CDR3 is TGTGCCAGCAGGAACGGGGGTGGTGAAAAACTGTTTTTT. It codes for CASRNGGGEKLFF.

The chain combines TRBV19 with TRBJ2-1, with 12 bases that match TRBD2. This CDR3 is 14 amino acids long. Losses at the gene ends were 5 bases for V and 9 bases for J; bases not matched to a gene: 5. Germline V gives CDR1 LNHDA, CDR2 SQIVND (reference sequence). The CDR3 sequence: CASSGLAGGVEQFF. In DNA, the CDR3 is TGTGCCAGTAGTGGGCTAGCGGGGGGGGTTGAGCAGTTCTTC.

This chain uses TRBV2 with TRBJ2-7; D is uncertain. CDR1 is SNHLY and CDR2 is FYNNEI in the germline V gene. The CDR3 loop spans 14 amino acids. With 0 bases removed from V and 6 bases from J, the gap between germline ends came to 12 bases. This CDR3 reads CASSEARPDGEQYF. The CDR3 nucleotides are TGTGCCAGCAGTGAAGCGCGACCGGACGGCGAGCAGTACTTC.

The chain uses TRBV19 and TRBJ2-2; TRBD2 is a possible D gene (5 bases). The CDR3 loop spans 14 amino acids. Germline V gene lookup returns CDR1 LNHDA and CDR2 SQIVND (reference sequence). V lost 2 bases and J 4 bases, leaving 8 bases between the germline ends. The CDR3 DNA follows: TGTGCCAGTAGTATAACTAGTCCCACCGGGGAGCTGTTTTTT. Translating it yields CASSITSPTGELFF.

This clone has more than one count but fewer than ten. The chain couples TRBV2 to TRBJ1-2; TRBD1 agrees at 7 bases. The length of the CDR3 is 17 residues. Germline V gene data show CDR1 as SNHLY and CDR2 as FYNNEI. J lost 4 bases, V lost 3 bases, and 14 bases had no gene match. As DNA, the CDR3 is TGTGCCAGCAGTGAGCATTTACAGGGGCCCAAAGGCTATGGCTACACCTTC. It is translated as CASSEHLQGPKGYGYTF.

V is TRBV2 and J is TRBJ1-1, with 7 bases aligning to TRBD1. Germline CDR1 reads SNHLY; CDR2 reads FYNNEI. This CDR3 spans 13 amino acids. The V segment lost 1 base and the J segment 10 bases; nucleotides outside the gene matches: 6. The chain's CDR3 is CASSEDRDSSAFF. The CDR3 nucleotides are TGTGCCAGCAGTGAAGACCGGGACAGTTCAGCTTTCTTT. The full variable domain, its missing parts supplied by reference TRBV2 and TRBJ1-1, is EPEVTQTPSHQVTQMGQEVILRCVPISNHLYFYWYRQILGQKVEFLVSFYNNEISEKSEIFDDQFSVERPDGSNFTLKIRSTKLEDSAMYFCASSEDRDSSAFFGQGTRLTVV.